These T cell receptor beta chains were read from a single sample in a study of spatial heterogeneity in lung cancer. TCRdb passed the 5' RACE reads through MiXCR, listing each CDR3 protein once. The table has about 92,000 distinct CDR3 sequences, approximately 12% seen once. Sample: PBMCs, taken at surgery. The origin of the receptors is a male donor with early-stage non-small cell lung cancer. CDR3s include the opening cysteine and the closing phenylalanine or tryptophan. The order of the fields is clone size, D gene, J gene, V gene, CDR3 DNA, CDR3 protein. The D gene is left open where the match is weak. Clone size is stated in some rows and not others, as once, few, many or a class when expanded.

clone size: few; D gene: TRBD2; J gene: TRBJ2-7; V gene: TRBV12-3/TRBV12-4; CDR3 DNA: TGTGCCAGCAGTTCCACTAGCGGGAGTCAGTACGAGCAGTACTTC; CDR3 protein: CASSSTSGSQYEQYF
clone size: many; D gene: .; J gene: TRBJ2-1; V gene: TRBV4-1; CDR3 DNA: TGCGCCAGCAGCCAAGACGGGACACTTAGCGGGCCATCCTCAAATGAGCAGTTCTTC; CDR3 protein: CASSQDGTLSGPSSNEQFF
clone size: many; D gene: .; J gene: TRBJ1-5; V gene: TRBV7-9; CDR3 DNA: TGTGCCAGCAGCCCACAAGATCAGCCCCAGCATTTT; CDR3 protein: CASSPQDQPQHF
clone size: .; D gene: TRBD1; J gene: TRBJ2-7; V gene: TRBV27; CDR3 DNA: TGTGCCAGCAGTTTATCGACGGGAGGGACAGGGGGCTTCTACGAGCAGTACTTC; CDR3 protein: CASSLSTGGTGGFYEQYF
clone size: .; D gene: .; J gene: TRBJ2-3; V gene: TRBV5-5; CDR3 DNA: TGTGCCAACGGCCGGGACACCAGCACAGATACGCAGTATTTT; CDR3 protein: CANGRDTSTDTQYF
clone size: few; D gene: TRBD1; J gene: TRBJ1-4; V gene: TRBV6-2/TRBV6-3; CDR3 DNA: TGTGCCAGCGGCGGGACAGGTCGGGAAAAACTGTTTTTT; CDR3 protein: CASGGTGREKLFF
clone size: once; D gene: .; J gene: TRBJ1-5; V gene: TRBV28; CDR3 DNA: TGTGCCAGCAGTTTCTTGGGGGAGCAGCCCCAGCATTTT; CDR3 protein: CASSFLGEQPQHF
clone size: .; D gene: TRBD2; J gene: TRBJ2-2; V gene: TRBV7-2; CDR3 DNA: TGTGCCAGCAGCCCGCAGCTAGCGGGGGAGAACACCGGGGAGCTGTTTTTT; CDR3 protein: CASSPQLAGENTGELFF
clone size: many; D gene: TRBD2; J gene: TRBJ2-3; V gene: TRBV28; CDR3 DNA: TGTGCCAGCAGCCCACTAGCGACAGATACGCAGTATTTT; CDR3 protein: CASSPLATDTQYF
clone size: many; D gene: .; J gene: TRBJ2-5; V gene: TRBV7-9; CDR3 DNA: TGTGCCAGCAGCTTATCGGGGCTAGAGACCCAGTACTTC; CDR3 protein: CASSLSGLETQYF
clone size: .; D gene: .; J gene: TRBJ1-3; V gene: TRBV6-6; CDR3 DNA: TGTGCCAGCAGTCCGGGGGGGGCTTACTCTGGAAACACCATATATTTT; CDR3 protein: CASSPGGAYSGNTIYF
clone size: .; D gene: TRBD1; J gene: TRBJ2-7; V gene: TRBV27; CDR3 DNA: TGTGCCAGCAGTTTATTTGGGACAGGGGGTTACGAGCAGTACTTC; CDR3 protein: CASSLFGTGGYEQYF
clone size: .; D gene: TRBD2; J gene: TRBJ2-5; V gene: TRBV28; CDR3 DNA: TGTGCCAGCCGAAGACTAGCGGGGGACTCGTACCAAGAGACCCAGTACTTC; CDR3 protein: CASRRLAGDSYQETQYF
clone size: .; D gene: .; J gene: TRBJ1-5; V gene: TRBV5-6; CDR3 DNA: TGTGCCAGCAGCTTTAAGGACAGCCCCTATCAGCCCCAGCATTTT; CDR3 protein: CASSFKDSPYQPQHF
clone size: few; D gene: .; J gene: TRBJ1-3; V gene: TRBV20-1; CDR3 DNA: TGCAGTGCTGTCTCAGGAGGAGTTTCTGGAAACACCATATATTTT; CDR3 protein: CSAVSGGVSGNTIYF
clone size: .; D gene: .; J gene: TRBJ2-5; V gene: TRBV19; CDR3 DNA: TGTGCCAGTAACAACCAGGGTATCCAAGAGACCCAGTACTTC; CDR3 protein: CASNNQGIQETQYF
clone size: few; D gene: .; J gene: TRBJ2-3; V gene: TRBV4-1; CDR3 DNA: TGCGCCAGCAGCCAAGATTGGGGCTATACGCAGTATTTT; CDR3 protein: CASSQDWGYTQYF
clone size: .; D gene: .; J gene: TRBJ2-1; V gene: TRBV21-1; CDR3 DNA: TGTGCCAGCAGCCCCCGGACTAGCGGTTTAGTCAATGAGCAGTTCTTC; CDR3 protein: CASSPRTSGLVNEQFF
clone size: few; D gene: .; J gene: TRBJ2-2; V gene: TRBV6-2/TRBV6-3; CDR3 DNA: TGTGCCAGCAGTTCAGGGACATCCCCCACCGGGGAGCTGTTTTTT; CDR3 protein: CASSSGTSPTGELFF
clone size: few; D gene: TRBD1; J gene: TRBJ2-7; V gene: TRBV20-1; CDR3 DNA: TGCAGTCCGAGGGGGCTAACCTACGAGCAGTACTTC; CDR3 protein: CSPRGLTYEQYF
clone size: .; D gene: TRBD1; J gene: TRBJ2-6; V gene: TRBV7-2; CDR3 DNA: TGTGCCAGCAGCGTAAGGGGGCTCGGGACTGGGGCCAACGTCCTGACTTTC; CDR3 protein: CASSVRGLGTGANVLTF
clone size: .; D gene: TRBD1; J gene: TRBJ1-1; V gene: TRBV12-3/TRBV12-4; CDR3 DNA: TGTGCCAGCAGATGGACAGGGGGCGAAACTGAAGCTTTCTTT; CDR3 protein: CASRWTGGETEAFF
clone size: .; D gene: .; J gene: TRBJ2-3; V gene: TRBV7-2; CDR3 DNA: TGTGCCAGCAGCCTAGACTATTGGGGCACAGATACGCAGTATTTT; CDR3 protein: CASSLDYWGTDTQYF
clone size: .; D gene: .; J gene: TRBJ2-6; V gene: TRBV6-2/TRBV6-3; CDR3 DNA: TGTGCCAGCAGTTTAGCCTTGGGGGCCAACGTCCTGACTTTC; CDR3 protein: CASSLALGANVLTF
clone size: few; D gene: .; J gene: TRBJ2-5; V gene: TRBV20-1; CDR3 DNA: TGCAGTGCTCAGAGATGGGACGGACCGTCTCAGACCCAGTACTTC; CDR3 protein: CSAQRWDGPSQTQYF
clone size: many; D gene: .; J gene: TRBJ2-1; V gene: TRBV5-1; CDR3 DNA: TGCGCCAGCAGTGGGGGGGCTGCCGACAGATACCATGAGCAGTTCTTC; CDR3 protein: CASSGGAADRYHEQFF